This TCR beta chain comes out of a study of T cells in Graves' hyperthyroidism and ophthalmopathy. This clonotype was recorded a few times. TCR beta CDR3 regions were amplified from RNA. Using the HTBI primer set, a first-round RT-PCR was run on the TCR CDR3. TCRdb reprocessed the multiplex PCR reads with MiXCR, giving one entry per CDR3 protein. Of around 300,000 distinct CDR3 sequences listed, approximately 15% were seen once; the top ten hold just under 25%. Looked up from germline, CDR1 is SEHNR and CDR2 is FQNEAQ (reference sequence). Trimming cost V 5 bases and J 2 bases; bases outside gene matches: 7. The CDR3 consists of 16 residues.

This clonotype originated in a woman under 40 with Graves' hyperthyroidism. The sample comprised blood. The chain employs TRBV7-9 and TRBJ2-3; 10 bases agree with TRBD2. For the CDR3, the DNA is TGTGCCAGCAGCCCCTCAGCGGGAGGGAACACAGATACGCAGTATTTT. It codes for CASSPSAGGNTDTQYF.